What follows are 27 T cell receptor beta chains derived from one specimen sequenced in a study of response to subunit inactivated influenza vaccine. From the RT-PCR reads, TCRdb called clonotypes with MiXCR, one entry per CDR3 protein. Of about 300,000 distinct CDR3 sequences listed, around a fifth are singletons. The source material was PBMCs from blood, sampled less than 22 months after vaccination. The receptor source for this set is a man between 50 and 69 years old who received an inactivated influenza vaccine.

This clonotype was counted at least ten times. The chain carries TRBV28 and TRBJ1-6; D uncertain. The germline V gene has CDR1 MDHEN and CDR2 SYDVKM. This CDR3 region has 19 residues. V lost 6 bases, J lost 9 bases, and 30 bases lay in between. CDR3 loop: CASSRPGPGLSLPVSPLHF. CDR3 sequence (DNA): TGTGCCAGCAGCCGACCGGGCCCTGGCCTTTCACTGCCGGTTTCACCCCTCCACTTT.

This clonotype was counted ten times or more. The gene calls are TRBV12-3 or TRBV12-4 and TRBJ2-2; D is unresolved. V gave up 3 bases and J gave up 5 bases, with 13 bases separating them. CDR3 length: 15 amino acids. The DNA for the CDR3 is TGTGCCAGCAGTTTCCGTCTAGGTGGGACCGGGGAGCTGTTTTTT. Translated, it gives CASSFRLGGTGELFF.

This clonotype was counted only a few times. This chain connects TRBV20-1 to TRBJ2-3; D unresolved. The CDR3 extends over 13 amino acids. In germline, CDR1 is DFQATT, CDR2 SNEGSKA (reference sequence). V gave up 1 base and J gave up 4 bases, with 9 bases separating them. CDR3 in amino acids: CSARVDGSDTQYF. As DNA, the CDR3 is TGCAGTGCTAGAGTCGACGGATCAGATACGCAGTATTTT.

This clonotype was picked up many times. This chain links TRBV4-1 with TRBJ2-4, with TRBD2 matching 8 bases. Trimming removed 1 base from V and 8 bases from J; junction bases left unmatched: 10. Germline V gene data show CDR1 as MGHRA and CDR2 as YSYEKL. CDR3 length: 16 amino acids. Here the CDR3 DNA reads TGCGCCAGCAGCCAAGGTTCTCTGACTAGCGACGACATTCAGTACTTC. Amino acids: CASSQGSLTSDDIQYF.

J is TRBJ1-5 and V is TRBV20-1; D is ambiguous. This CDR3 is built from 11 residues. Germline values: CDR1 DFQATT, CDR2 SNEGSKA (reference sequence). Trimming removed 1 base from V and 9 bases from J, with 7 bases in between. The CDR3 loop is CSARGGRPQHF. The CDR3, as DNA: TGCAGTGCTAGAGGAGGCCGGCCCCAGCATTTT.

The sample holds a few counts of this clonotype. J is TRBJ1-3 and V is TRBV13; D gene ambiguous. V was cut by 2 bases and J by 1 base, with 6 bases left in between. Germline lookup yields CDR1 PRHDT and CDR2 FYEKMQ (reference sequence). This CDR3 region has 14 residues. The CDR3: CASSLRASGNTIYF. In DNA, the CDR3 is TGTGCCAGCAGCTTACGGGCTTCTGGAAACACCATATATTTT.

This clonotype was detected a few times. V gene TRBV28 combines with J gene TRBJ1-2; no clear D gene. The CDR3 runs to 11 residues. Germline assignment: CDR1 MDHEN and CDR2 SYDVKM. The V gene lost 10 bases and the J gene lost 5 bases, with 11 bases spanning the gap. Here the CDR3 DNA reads TGTGCCATCTCGCTCGGTTATGGCTACACCTTC. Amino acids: CAISLGYGYTF.

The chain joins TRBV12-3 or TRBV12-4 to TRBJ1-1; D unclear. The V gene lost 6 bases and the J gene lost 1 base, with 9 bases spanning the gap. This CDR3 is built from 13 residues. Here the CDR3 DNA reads TGTGCCAGCAGGGCACAGCCGAACACTGAAGCTTTCTTT. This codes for CASRAQPNTEAFF.

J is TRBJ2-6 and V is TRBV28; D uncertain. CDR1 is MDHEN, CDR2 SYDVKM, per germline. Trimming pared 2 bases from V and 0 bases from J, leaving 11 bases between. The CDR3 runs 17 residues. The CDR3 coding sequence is TGTGCCAGCAGTTTAGTAACCAGCATCTCTGGGGCCAACGTCCTGACTTTC. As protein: CASSLVTSISGANVLTF.

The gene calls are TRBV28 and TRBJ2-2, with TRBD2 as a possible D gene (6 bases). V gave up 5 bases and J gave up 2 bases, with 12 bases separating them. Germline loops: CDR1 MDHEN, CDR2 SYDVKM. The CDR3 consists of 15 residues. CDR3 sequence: CASSLGRDNTGELFF. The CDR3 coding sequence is TGTGCCAGCAGTCTGGGGCGGGATAACACCGGGGAGCTGTTTTTT.

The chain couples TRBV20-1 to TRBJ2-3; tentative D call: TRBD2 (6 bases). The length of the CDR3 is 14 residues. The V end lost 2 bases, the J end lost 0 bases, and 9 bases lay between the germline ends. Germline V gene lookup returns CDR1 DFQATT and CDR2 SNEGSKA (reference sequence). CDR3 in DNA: TGCAGTGCTAGAAGCGGGCCCAGCACAGATACGCAGTATTTT. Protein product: CSARSGPSTDTQYF.

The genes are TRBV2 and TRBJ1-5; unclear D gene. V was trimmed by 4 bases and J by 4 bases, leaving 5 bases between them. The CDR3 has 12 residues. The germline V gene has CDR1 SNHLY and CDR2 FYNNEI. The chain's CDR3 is CASSARNQPQHF. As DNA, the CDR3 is TGTGCCAGCAGTGCCAGAAATCAGCCCCAGCATTTT.

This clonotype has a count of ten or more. Here the CDR3 reads CASSYSGNGYTF. The CDR3 nucleotides read TGTGCCAGCAGTTATTCTGGGAATGGCTACACCTTC. The gene calls are TRBV6-5 and TRBJ1-2; no clear D gene. V was clipped by 3 bases and J by 6 bases, with 8 bases between them. The length of the CDR3 is 12 residues. Germline V gives CDR1 MNHEY, CDR2 SVGAGI.

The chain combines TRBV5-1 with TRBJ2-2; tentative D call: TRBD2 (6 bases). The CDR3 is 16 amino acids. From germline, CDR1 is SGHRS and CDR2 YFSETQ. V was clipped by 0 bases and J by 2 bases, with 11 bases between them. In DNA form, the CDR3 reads TGCGCCAGCAGCTTGGCTCGCGGGGATAACACCGGGGAGCTGTTTTTT. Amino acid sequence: CASSLARGDNTGELFF.

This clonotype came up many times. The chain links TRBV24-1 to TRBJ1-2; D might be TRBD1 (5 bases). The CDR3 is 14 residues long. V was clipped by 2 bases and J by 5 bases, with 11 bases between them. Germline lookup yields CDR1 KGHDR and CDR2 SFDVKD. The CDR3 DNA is TGTGCCACCAGTGATTCGTCGAGGGGTTATGGCTACACCTTC. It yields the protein CATSDSSRGYGYTF.

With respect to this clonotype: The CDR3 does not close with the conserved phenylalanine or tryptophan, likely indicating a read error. In nucleotides, the CDR3 is TGTGCCAGCAGTTTTCAGAACTCGAGACTAGCGGGGGTTTCAGGCACAGATACGCAGTATGTT. Protein sequence: CASSFQNSRLAGVSGTDTQYV. The chain joins TRBV12-3 or TRBV12-4 to TRBJ2-3; TRBD2 matches 12 bases. The CDR3 contains 21 residues. The V gene end was trimmed by 3 bases and the J gene end by 1 base; junction bases not matched to a gene: 17.

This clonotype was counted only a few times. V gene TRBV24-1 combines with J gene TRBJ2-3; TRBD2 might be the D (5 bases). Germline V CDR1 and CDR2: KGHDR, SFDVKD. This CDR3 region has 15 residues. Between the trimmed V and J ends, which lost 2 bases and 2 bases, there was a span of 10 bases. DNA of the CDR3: TGTGCCACCAGTGATTACGGGATGACCACAGATACGCAGTATTTT. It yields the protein CATSDYGMTTDTQYF.

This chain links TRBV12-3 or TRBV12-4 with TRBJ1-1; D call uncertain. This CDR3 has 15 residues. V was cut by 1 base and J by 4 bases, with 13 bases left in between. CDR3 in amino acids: CASSLGTGYGTEAFF. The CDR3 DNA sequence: TGTGCCAGCAGTTTAGGAACTGGGTACGGCACTGAAGCTTTCTTT.

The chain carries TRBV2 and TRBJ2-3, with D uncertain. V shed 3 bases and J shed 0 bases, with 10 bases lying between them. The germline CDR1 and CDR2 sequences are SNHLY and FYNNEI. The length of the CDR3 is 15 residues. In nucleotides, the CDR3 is TGTGCCAGCAGTGAGGAGAACACAAGCACAGATACGCAGTATTTT. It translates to CASSEENTSTDTQYF.

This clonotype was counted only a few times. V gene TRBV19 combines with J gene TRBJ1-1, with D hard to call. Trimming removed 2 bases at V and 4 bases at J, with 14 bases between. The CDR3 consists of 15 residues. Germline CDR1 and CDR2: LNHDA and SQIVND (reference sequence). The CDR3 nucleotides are TGTGCCAGTAGTATACCAGCAACGGGTGCCACTGAAGCTTTCTTT. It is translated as CASSIPATGATEAFF.

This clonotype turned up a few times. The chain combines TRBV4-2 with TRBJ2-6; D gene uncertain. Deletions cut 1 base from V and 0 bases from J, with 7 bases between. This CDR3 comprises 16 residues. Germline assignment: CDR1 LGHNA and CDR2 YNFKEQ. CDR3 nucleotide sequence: TGTGCCAGCAGCCAAGTGATTTTCTCTGGGGCCAACGTCCTGACTTTC. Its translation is CASSQVIFSGANVLTF.

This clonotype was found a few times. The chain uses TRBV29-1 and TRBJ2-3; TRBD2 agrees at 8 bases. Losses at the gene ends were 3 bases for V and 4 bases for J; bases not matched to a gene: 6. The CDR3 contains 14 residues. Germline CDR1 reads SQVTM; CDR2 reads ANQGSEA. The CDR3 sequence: CSVDFSGNADTQYF. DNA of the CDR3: TGCAGCGTTGATTTTAGCGGGAACGCAGATACGCAGTATTTT.

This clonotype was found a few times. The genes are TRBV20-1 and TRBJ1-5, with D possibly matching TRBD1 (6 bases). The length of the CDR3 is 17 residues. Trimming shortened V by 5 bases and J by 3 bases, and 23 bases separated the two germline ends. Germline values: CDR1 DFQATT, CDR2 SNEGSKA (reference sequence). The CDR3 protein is CSAYPLRGGLTNQPQHF. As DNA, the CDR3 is TGCAGTGCTTACCCCCTACGCGGGGGGCTTACCAATCAGCCCCAGCATTTT.

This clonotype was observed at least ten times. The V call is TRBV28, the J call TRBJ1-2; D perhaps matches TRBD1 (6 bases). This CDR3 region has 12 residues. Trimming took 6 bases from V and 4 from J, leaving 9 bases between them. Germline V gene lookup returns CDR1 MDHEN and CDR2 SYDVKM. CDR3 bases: TGTGCCAGCAGCGGACAGTCCTATGGCTACACCTTC. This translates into CASSGQSYGYTF.

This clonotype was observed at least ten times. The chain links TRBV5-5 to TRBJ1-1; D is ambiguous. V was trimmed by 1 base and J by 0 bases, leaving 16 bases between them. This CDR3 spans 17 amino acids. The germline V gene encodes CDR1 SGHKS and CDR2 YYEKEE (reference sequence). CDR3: CASSLQGLGGLNTEAFF. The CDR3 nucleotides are TGTGCCAGCAGCTTGCAAGGTTTGGGTGGGCTGAACACTGAAGCTTTCTTT.

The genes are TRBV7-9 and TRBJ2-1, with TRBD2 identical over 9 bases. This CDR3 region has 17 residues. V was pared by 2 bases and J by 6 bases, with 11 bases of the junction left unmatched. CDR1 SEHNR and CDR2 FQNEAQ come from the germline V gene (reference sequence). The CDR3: CASSLPPREGLFNEQFF. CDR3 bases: TGTGCCAGCAGCTTACCCCCGCGGGAGGGCCTTTTCAATGAGCAGTTCTTC.

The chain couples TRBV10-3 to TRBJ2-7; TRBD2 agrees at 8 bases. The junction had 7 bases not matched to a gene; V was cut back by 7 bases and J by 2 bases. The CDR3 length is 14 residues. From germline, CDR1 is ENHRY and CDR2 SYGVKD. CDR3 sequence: CAIKPSGRAYEQYF. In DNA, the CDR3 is TGTGCCATCAAGCCTAGCGGGCGAGCCTACGAGCAGTACTTC.